Shown below are 27 T cell receptor beta chains from a single sample sequenced in a study of regulatory T cells in long-lasting Graves disease. Investigators prepared the TCR beta libraries by applying iRepertoire HTBI primers and Arm-PCR of CDR3 regions. TCRdb processed the multiplex PCR reads anew with MiXCR; each CDR3 protein has one entry. The sample has roughly 430,000 distinct CDR3 sequences, about 21% seen once. Time point reported: persistent/refractory GD, antithyroid drugs over 5 years with positive TRAb. Preparation of the TCR library used RNA extracted from PBMCs. Sequenced material: peripheral blood mononuclear cells (PBMCs), taken when the disease was refractory, from a patient treated with antithyroid drugs. The receptors stem from a female donor with Graves disease.

The chain couples TRBV30 to TRBJ2-7; D may be TRBD1 or TRBD2 (5 bases each). V was pared by 4 bases and J by 7 bases, with 17 bases between. The CDR3 totals 13 residues. Germline V gene lookup returns CDR1 GTSNPN and CDR2 SVGIG (reference sequence). CDR3: CAWNEGRYSEQYF. The CDR3 region has the DNA TGTGCCTGGAATGAGGGGCGCTATAGTGAGCAGTACTTC.

J is TRBJ1-4 and V is TRBV27; D call uncertain. Trimming removed 5 bases from V and 8 bases from J, with 12 bases in between. From germline, CDR1 is MNHEY and CDR2 SMNVEV (reference sequence). The CDR3 is 13 residues long. CDR3 region: CASSQRWAEKLFF. The CDR3 nucleotides are TGTGCCAGCAGTCAAAGGTGGGCAGAAAAACTGTTTTTT.

This clonotype was detected ten times or more. The chain carries TRBV28 and TRBJ2-2, with TRBD2 as a possible D gene (5 bases). Germline CDR1 and CDR2: MDHEN and SYDVKM. The germline V and J ends were trimmed by 3 bases and 7 bases, with 12 bases remaining between them. CDR3 size: 14 residues. The chain's CDR3 is CASSFLSEGGELFF. CDR3 bases: TGTGCCAGCAGTTTTCTAAGCGAGGGCGGGGAGCTGTTTTTT.

This clonotype was seen more than once but under ten times. J is TRBJ2-4 and V is TRBV5-5; 7 bases fit TRBD1. Trimming removed 10 bases from V and 3 bases from J; junction bases left unmatched: 7. Germline values: CDR1 SGHKS, CDR2 YYEKEE (reference sequence). The CDR3 runs to 13 residues. CDR3 coding DNA: TGTGCCTCCTCGGGACAGAACAAAAACATTCAGTACTTC. Protein product: CASSGQNKNIQYF.

This chain links TRBV3-1 with TRBJ1-4, with TRBD1 matching 7 bases. The trim removed 10 bases at V and 7 bases at J, leaving 9 bases unmatched. There are 13 residues in the CDR3. Germline CDR1 LGHDT, CDR2 YNNKEL (reference sequence). The CDR3 loop reads CANRPGGGEKLFF. CDR3 DNA: TGTGCCAACAGGCCAGGGGGGGGTGAAAAACTGTTTTTT.

With respect to this clonotype: This sequence may be a read error, since a much larger clone differs from it by one base. V gene TRBV15 combines with J gene TRBJ2-2; D is perhaps TRBD1 or TRBD2 (6 bases each). The germline V gene has CDR1 LNHNV and CDR2 YYDKDF (reference sequence). CDR3 length: 15 amino acids. CDR3 region: CATRGGNSNNGELFF. The CDR3, as DNA: TGTGCCACCAGAGGGGGGAATTCGAACAACGGGGAGCTGTTTTTT.

This clonotype was seen repeatedly, ten times or more. The J gene is TRBJ1-5, the V gene TRBV28, with D perhaps matching TRBD1 (6 bases). The CDR3 runs 14 residues. V dropped 6 bases and J dropped 1 base, with 10 bases sitting between them. In germline, CDR1 is MDHEN, CDR2 SYDVKM. CDR3 in DNA: TGTGCCAGCAGCCGAGGACAGAGCAATCAGCCCCAGCATTTT. Translated, it gives CASSRGQSNQPQHF.

This clonotype was counted only a few times. V is TRBV28 and J is TRBJ2-2, with a weak D call TRBD1 (5 bases). V shed 5 bases and J shed 2 bases, with 15 bases lying between them. Germline CDR1 MDHEN, CDR2 SYDVKM. This CDR3 contains 16 residues. For the CDR3, the DNA is TGTGCCAGCAGTCTAGGGGTCGGAACTAACACCGGGGAGCTGTTTTTT. As protein: CASSLGVGTNTGELFF.

As concerns this clonotype: Relative to the germline gene, one junction end is altered; a read error may explain this. This chain connects TRBV7-6 to TRBJ2-7; the match to TRBD2 covers 9 bases. This CDR3 is built from 15 residues. CDR1 SGHVS and CDR2 FNYEAQ come from the germline V gene. Here the CDR3 reads CASSLGREGSHEQYF. The CDR3, as DNA: TGTGCCAGCAGCTTAGGGCGGGAGGGCTCCCACGAGCAGTACTTC.

This clonotype has a count of ten or more. The chain couples TRBV12-3 or TRBV12-4 to TRBJ1-2, with unresolved D. The CDR3 covers 15 residues. With 2 bases removed from V and 4 bases from J, the gap between germline ends came to 14 bases. The CDR3 DNA reads TGTGCCAGCAGTTTAATTAGGGTCCCAATCTATGGCTACACCTTC. The encoded protein is CASSLIRVPIYGYTF.

This clonotype has at least ten counts. The rearrangement uses TRBV3-1 and TRBJ1-2, with a tentative D call TRBD1 (5 bases). With 0 bases removed from V and 4 bases from J, the gap between germline ends came to 9 bases. Germline CDR1 is LGHDT and CDR2 is YNNKEL (reference sequence). The CDR3 runs to 14 residues. The CDR3 loop reads CASSQDTGRYGYTF. CDR3 DNA: TGTGCCAGCAGCCAAGATACGGGACGCTATGGCTACACCTTC.

This clonotype was detected ten times or more. The chain uses TRBV7-3 and TRBJ2-5; 11 bases agree with TRBD1. Germline CDR1 reads SGHTA; CDR2 reads FQGTGA. The CDR3 runs to 16 residues. Trimming at V came to 5 bases and at J to 0 bases, leaving 5 bases not matched to a gene. The CDR3 region has the DNA TGTGCCAGCAGCGTAGGGACAGGGGGTTACCAAGAGACCCAGTACTTC. This encodes CASSVGTGGYQETQYF.

This clonotype was recorded a few times. V gene TRBV4-2 combines with J gene TRBJ2-7; TRBD2 aligns across 11 bases. The germline CDR1 and CDR2 sequences are LGHNA and YNFKEQ. This CDR3 contains 14 residues. The V segment lost 6 bases and the J segment 2 bases; nucleotides outside the gene matches: 3. CDR3 loop: CASRSTSGAYEQYF. Here the CDR3 DNA reads TGTGCCAGCAGGTCGACTAGCGGGGCCTACGAGCAGTACTTC.

In regard to this clonotype: This may come from a read error, since a much larger clone is one base off. The V call is TRBV28, the J call TRBJ1-4, with D perhaps matching TRBD1 (5 bases). The CDR3 runs 15 residues. Germline values: CDR1 MDHEN, CDR2 SYDVKM. The CDR3 DNA reads as TGTGCCAACAGTTTGGGGGACGGGACTAATGAAAAACTGTTTTTT. Translated, it gives CANSLGDGTNEKLFF.

This clonotype was detected ten times or more. The chain links TRBV11-2 to TRBJ2-7; a possible D gene is TRBD1 (6 bases). Trimming took off 5 bases at V and 3 bases at J, with 20 bases between the two ends. This CDR3 region has 16 residues. Germline V gene lookup returns CDR1 SGHAT and CDR2 FQNNGV. CDR3 sequence (DNA): TGTGCCAGCAGCGATCTCAACCGGGACAAAAGCTACGAGCAGTACTTC. Encoded protein: CASSDLNRDKSYEQYF.

This clonotype came up many times. V gene TRBV6-6 combines with J gene TRBJ1-1; D may be TRBD1 (6 bases). The V gene's germline CDR1 is MNHNY and CDR2 SVGAGI (reference sequence). V shed 0 bases and J shed 6 bases, with 17 bases lying between them. CDR3 length: 16 residues. For the CDR3, the DNA is TGTGCCAGCAGTTACTCGTACACGGGACACCGCGCTGAAGCTTTCTTT. Translated: CASSYSYTGHRAEAFF.

This clonotype was detected ten times or more. This sequence joins TRBV12-3 or TRBV12-4 and TRBJ2-2; D could derive from TRBD1 or TRBD2 (5 bases each). The CDR3 loop spans 14 amino acids. V was pared by 8 bases and J by 3 bases, with 13 bases between. The CDR3 here is CASRLGPHTGELFF. In DNA form, the CDR3 reads TGTGCCAGCCGCCTGGGACCGCACACCGGGGAGCTGTTTTTT.

The chain employs TRBV19 and TRBJ2-7; 9 bases line up with TRBD2. The J segment lost 2 bases and the V segment lost 8 bases, leaving 13 bases of the junction unmatched. From germline, CDR1 is LNHDA and CDR2 SQIVND (reference sequence). The CDR3 has 16 amino acids. The CDR3 region is CASSPQATSGPYEQYF. The CDR3 DNA follows: TGTGCCAGTTCCCCTCAGGCGACTAGCGGACCCTACGAGCAGTACTTC.

The gene calls are TRBV27 and TRBJ2-4; 10 bases match TRBD2. The V and J ends lost 8 bases and 0 bases, in that order; junction bases with no gene match: 25. CDR1 is MNHEY and CDR2 is SMNVEV in the germline V gene (reference sequence). The CDR3 has 22 residues. For the CDR3, the DNA is TGTGCCAGCCGTGCCGCCAGAGGACCGACAGGACTAGCGGACCTAGCCAAAAACATTCAGTACTTC. This sequence encodes CASRAARGPTGLADLAKNIQYF.

This clonotype appeared a few times. This chain links TRBV6-1 with TRBJ2-7, with D perhaps given as TRBD1 or TRBD2 (5 bases each). CDR1 and CDR2 (germline): MNHNS, SASEGT. The V and J ends lost 6 bases and 0 bases respectively, with 18 bases between them. The CDR3 is 16 residues long. The CDR3 DNA is TGTGCCAGCAGCGGTATCAGGGAGTGGAGCTCCTACGAGCAGTACTTC. This gives the protein CASSGIREWSSYEQYF.

This clonotype was observed at least ten times. The chain carries TRBV28 and TRBJ1-5; D gene unclear. The V end lost 7 bases, the J end lost 5 bases, and 12 bases lay between the germline ends. The CDR3 has 13 residues. Germline-derived CDR1 and CDR2 are MDHEN and SYDVKM. The CDR3 is CASKEGIYQPQHF. CDR3 in DNA: TGTGCCAGCAAGGAGGGAATCTATCAGCCCCAGCATTTT.

This clonotype occurred a few times. Possible read error: a much larger clone is one base away. The chain carries TRBV12-3 or TRBV12-4 and TRBJ2-2, with D uncertain. There are 13 residues in the CDR3. Trimming took off 6 bases at V and 8 bases at J, with 13 bases between the two ends. The CDR3 loop is CASRPSGSGELFF. The CDR3 DNA sequence: TGTGCCAGCAGACCCTCCGGTTCGGGGGAGCTGTTTTTT.

This clonotype occurred many times. This chain links TRBV11-2 with TRBJ1-5; D may be TRBD1 (6 bases). Trimming took 4 bases from V and 5 from J, leaving 12 bases between them. The V gene's germline CDR1 is SGHAT and CDR2 FQNNGV. The CDR3 has 14 amino acids. The CDR3 is CASSSGTSYQPQHF. The CDR3 DNA reads as TGTGCCAGCAGCTCAGGGACATCATATCAGCCCCAGCATTTT.

In this sample, this clonotype turned up a few times. The chain links TRBV28 to TRBJ2-3, with D unresolved. The V end lost 6 bases, the J end lost 7 bases, and 11 bases lay between the germline ends. The germline gives CDR1 MDHEN, CDR2 SYDVKM. The CDR3 is 12 residues long. The CDR3 spells CASSAKPNTQYF. Here the CDR3 DNA reads TGTGCCAGCAGCGCAAAGCCGAATACGCAGTATTTT.

This clonotype was seen more than once but under ten times. The V and J genes are TRBV7-8 and TRBJ2-7; D may be TRBD2 (5 bases). The CDR3 totals 17 residues. V was cut by 5 bases and J by 0 bases, with 20 bases left in between. CDR1 and CDR2 from the germline V gene are SGHVS and FQNEAQ. The CDR3 loop reads CASSPSGRAVSSYEQYF. For the CDR3, the DNA is TGTGCCAGCAGCCCGAGTGGGAGAGCGGTCAGCTCCTACGAGCAGTACTTC.

The rearrangement links TRBV30 to TRBJ1-2; 7 nucleotides align to TRBD1. Germline CDR1 GTSNPN, CDR2 SVGIG (reference sequence). This CDR3 is 15 amino acids long. After removal of 2 bases from V and 4 bases from J, the junction contained 10 bases not matched to a gene. The CDR3 loop reads CAWSTGGDSPYGYTF. The DNA of the CDR3 is TGTGCCTGGAGTACCGGCGGGGACAGCCCCTATGGCTACACCTTC. Full variable domain (rest looked up from reference TRBV30 and TRBJ1-2): SQTIHQWPATLVQPVGSPLSLECTVEGTSNPNLYWYRQAAGRGLQLLFYSVGIGQISSEVPQNLSASRPQDRQFILSSKKLLLSDSGFYLCAWSTGGDSPYGYTFGSGTRLTVV.

This clonotype showed up many times. The chain couples TRBV28 to TRBJ2-7; D is possibly TRBD1 or TRBD2 (6 bases each). The CDR3 spans 13 residues. V was trimmed by 4 bases and J by 5 bases, leaving 12 bases between them. The germline gives CDR1 MDHEN, CDR2 SYDVKM. CDR3 in amino acids: CASSSGGGNEQYF. DNA of the CDR3: TGTGCCAGCAGTTCTGGGGGCGGGAACGAGCAGTACTTC.